One sample yielded the 10 T cell receptor beta chains listed below, sequenced in a study of shared clonotypes between healthy human individuals. The protocol was immunoSEQ multiplex PCR, while the TCRdb copy is restricted to in-frame clones and leaves out a portion. The sample contains 400,000 to 500,000 clones, 60% to 85% of which appear only once. Sequenced input: PBMCs. Source of these receptors: a woman aged 40-49 years in good health. Some clones in this sample may be carry-over from other donors' samples.

V usage is TRBV5-8 and J usage is TRBJ1-1, with 8 bases matching TRBD1. The germline V gene encodes CDR1 SGHTS and CDR2 YDEGEE. The CDR3 covers 13 residues. V was pared by 4 bases and J by 8 bases, with 7 bases of the junction left unmatched. The CDR3 DNA follows: TGTGCCAGCAGCAGTACAGGGGGGCGAGAAGCTTTCTTT. Translation gives CASSSTGGREAFF. Full variable domain (remainder filled in from reference TRBV5-8 and TRBJ1-1): EAGVTQSPTHLIKTRGQQATLRCSPISGHTSVYWYQQALGLGLQFLLWYDEGEERNRGNFPPRFSGRQFPNYSSELNVNALELEDSALYLCASSSTGGREAFFGQGTRLTVV.

The chain joins TRBV5-1 to TRBJ2-3, with 10 bases identical to TRBD2. CDR3 length equals 16 residues. The germline V gene encodes CDR1 SGHRS and CDR2 YFSETQ. V shed 4 bases, J shed 0 bases, and the junction held 5 bases outside the gene matches. The CDR3 is CASSPGLAASTDTQYF. The CDR3, as DNA: TGCGCCAGCAGCCCCGGACTAGCGGCTAGCACAGATACGCAGTATTTT.

This CDR3 reads CASSRPGTDKETQYF. The CDR3 coding sequence is TGTGCCAGCAGCAGGCCCGGGACAGACAAAGAGACCCAGTACTTC. This chain uses TRBV9 with TRBJ2-5, with TRBD1 matching 7 bases. CDR3 length: 15 amino acids. CDR1 is SGDLS, CDR2 YYNGEE, per germline. V shed 4 bases, J shed 3 bases, and the junction held 9 bases outside the gene matches.

V usage is TRBV7-6 and J usage is TRBJ2-5; D is uncertain. Germline V gene data show CDR1 as SGHVS and CDR2 as FNYEAQ. CDR3 length equals 14 residues. The V gene lost 5 bases and the J gene lost 5 bases, with 15 bases spanning the gap. In nucleotides, the CDR3 is TGTGCCAGCAGCCAGACCCACTCAGCGGAGACCCAGTACTTC. Translating it yields CASSQTHSAETQYF. The entire variable domain, with the rest obtained from reference TRBV7-6 and TRBJ2-5, is as follows: GAGVSQSPRYKVTKRGQDVALRCDPISGHVSLYWYRQALGQGPEFLTYFNYEAQQDKSGLPNDRFSAERPEGSISTLTIQRTEQRDSAMYRCASSQTHSAETQYFGPGTRLLVL.

The CDR3 DNA is TGTGCCAGCGGCCCGAGGGTAGATTCCTACGAGCAGTACTTC. It specifies CASGPRVDSYEQYF. The chain combines TRBV6-5 with TRBJ2-7, with D maybe TRBD2 (5 bases). Trimming stripped 8 bases from V and 1 base from J, with 15 bases between. Germline CDR1 MNHEY, CDR2 SVGAGI. The CDR3 runs 14 residues.

V is TRBV11-3 and J is TRBJ2-3; TRBD1 matches 10 bases. This CDR3 spans 17 amino acids. Germline CDR1 reads SGHNT; CDR2 reads YENEEA. V trimming: 5 bases; J trimming: 1 base; junction bases outside the gene matches: 9. The CDR3, as DNA: TGTGCCAGCAGCCAAGGACCGACAGGGGGCGGCACAGATACGCAGTATTTT. Amino acids: CASSQGPTGGGTDTQYF.

This clone turned up a few times. V usage is TRBV29-1 and J usage is TRBJ2-3; D remains unclear. The CDR3 consists of 14 residues. Trimming pared 4 bases from V and 3 bases from J, leaving 14 bases between. Germline V gene lookup returns CDR1 SQVTM and CDR2 ANQGSEA. CDR3 loop: CSVGWQVRTDTQYF. In DNA, the CDR3 is TGCAGCGTTGGTTGGCAGGTACGGACAGATACGCAGTATTTT.

The genes are TRBV10-3 and TRBJ1-3; no clear D. Germline V gene data show CDR1 as ENHRY and CDR2 as SYGVKD. The CDR3 length is 16 residues. V dropped 7 bases and J dropped 8 bases, with 24 bases sitting between them. The CDR3 DNA sequence: TGTGCCATCAACAAATCCGGGCCTCAGAGACCTGACACCATATATTTT. This gives the protein CAINKSGPQRPDTIYF.

The count of this clone is one. The chain combines TRBV19 with TRBJ1-1, with D possibly matching TRBD1 (5 bases). Germline CDR1 reads LNHDA; CDR2 reads SQIVND (reference sequence). V gave up 6 bases and J gave up 1 base, with 9 bases separating them. The CDR3 extends over 13 amino acids. Here the CDR3 reads CASRGTGNTEAFF. The CDR3 nucleotides are TGTGCCAGTAGGGGGACGGGGAACACTGAAGCTTTCTTT.

The table lists this clone with a few counts. This chain connects TRBV30 to TRBJ1-2, with D possibly matching TRBD1 (6 bases). Germline V gene lookup returns CDR1 GTSNPN and CDR2 SVGIG (reference sequence). The CDR3 is 15 residues long. With 1 base removed from V and 5 bases from J, the gap between germline ends came to 17 bases. The CDR3 DNA follows: TGTGCCTGGAGTGCCCCGACCAAGGACAGTTATGGCTACACCTTC. Protein: CAWSAPTKDSYGYTF.